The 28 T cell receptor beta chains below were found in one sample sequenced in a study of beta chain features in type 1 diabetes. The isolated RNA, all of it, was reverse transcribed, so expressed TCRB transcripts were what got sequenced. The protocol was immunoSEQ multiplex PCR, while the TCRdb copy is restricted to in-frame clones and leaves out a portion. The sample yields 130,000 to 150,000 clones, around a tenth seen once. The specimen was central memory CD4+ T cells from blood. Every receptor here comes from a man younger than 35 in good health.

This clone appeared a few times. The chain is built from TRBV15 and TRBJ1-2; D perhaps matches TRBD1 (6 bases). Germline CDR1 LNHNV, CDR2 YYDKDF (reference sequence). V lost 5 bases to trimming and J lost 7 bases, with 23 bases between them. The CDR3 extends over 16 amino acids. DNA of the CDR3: TGTGCCACCAGCCCCCACGAAGGGGCCCCAGGGGTTGGCTACACCTTC. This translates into CATSPHEGAPGVGYTF.

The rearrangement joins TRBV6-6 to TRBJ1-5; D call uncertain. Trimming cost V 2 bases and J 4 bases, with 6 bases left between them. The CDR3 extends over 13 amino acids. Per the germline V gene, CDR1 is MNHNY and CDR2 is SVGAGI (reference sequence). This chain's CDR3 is CASSYLRNQPQHF. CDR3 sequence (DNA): TGTGCCAGCAGTTACCTCAGGAATCAGCCCCAGCATTTT.

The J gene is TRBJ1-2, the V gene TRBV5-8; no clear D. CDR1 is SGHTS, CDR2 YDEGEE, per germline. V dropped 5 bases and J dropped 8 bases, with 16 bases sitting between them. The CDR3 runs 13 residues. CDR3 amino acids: CASRFPVAGGYTF. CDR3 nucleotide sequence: TGTGCCAGCAGATTTCCGGTTGCGGGAGGCTACACCTTC.

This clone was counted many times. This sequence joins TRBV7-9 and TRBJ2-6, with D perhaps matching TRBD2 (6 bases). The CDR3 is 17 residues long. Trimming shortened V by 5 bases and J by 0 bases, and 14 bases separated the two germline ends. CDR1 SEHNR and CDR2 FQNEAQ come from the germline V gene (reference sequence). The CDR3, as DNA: TGTGCCAGCAGCAAGGGACTCCCGGGCTCTGGGGCCAACGTCCTGACTTTC. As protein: CASSKGLPGSGANVLTF.

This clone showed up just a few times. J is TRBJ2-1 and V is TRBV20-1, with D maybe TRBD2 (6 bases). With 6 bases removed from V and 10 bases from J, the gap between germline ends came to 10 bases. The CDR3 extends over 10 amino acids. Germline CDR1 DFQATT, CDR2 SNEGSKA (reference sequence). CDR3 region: CSASGREQFF. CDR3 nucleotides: TGCAGTGCATCGGGGAGGGAGCAGTTCTTC.

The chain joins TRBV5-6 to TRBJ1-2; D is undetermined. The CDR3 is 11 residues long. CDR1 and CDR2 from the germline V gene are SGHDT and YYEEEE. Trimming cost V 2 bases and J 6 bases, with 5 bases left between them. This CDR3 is CASSFGDGYTF. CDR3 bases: TGTGCCAGCAGCTTCGGGGATGGCTACACCTTC.

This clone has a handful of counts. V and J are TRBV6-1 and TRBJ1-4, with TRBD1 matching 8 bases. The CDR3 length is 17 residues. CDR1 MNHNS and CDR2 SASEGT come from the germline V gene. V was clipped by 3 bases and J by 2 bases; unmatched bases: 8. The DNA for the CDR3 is TGTGCCAGCAGTGACAACACAGGGGGTTTTACTAATGAAAAACTGTTTTTT. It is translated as CASSDNTGGFTNEKLFF.

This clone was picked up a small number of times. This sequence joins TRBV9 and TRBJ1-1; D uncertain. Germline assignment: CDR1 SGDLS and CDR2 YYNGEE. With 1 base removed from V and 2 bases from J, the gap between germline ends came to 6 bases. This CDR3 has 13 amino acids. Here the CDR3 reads CASSVQVNTEAFF. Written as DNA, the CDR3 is TGTGCCAGCAGCGTACAGGTTAACACTGAAGCTTTCTTT. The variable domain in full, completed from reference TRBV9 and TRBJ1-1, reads DSGVTQTPKHLITATGQRVTLRCSPRSGDLSVYWYQQSLDQGLQFLIQYYNGEERAKGNILERFSAQQFPDLHSELNLSSLELGDSALYFCASSVQVNTEAFFGQGTRLTVV.

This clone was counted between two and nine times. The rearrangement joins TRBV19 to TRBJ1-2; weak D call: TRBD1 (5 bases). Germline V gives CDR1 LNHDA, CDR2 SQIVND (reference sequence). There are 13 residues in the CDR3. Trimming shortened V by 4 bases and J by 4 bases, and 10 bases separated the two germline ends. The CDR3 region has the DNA TGTGCCAGTAGTAAGGGGCAGACCTATGGCTACACCTTC. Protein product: CASSKGQTYGYTF.

CDR3 sequence: CATLSSRAGAKTQYF. The DNA for the CDR3 is TGTGCCACCCTTTCCTCTCGTGCGGGCGCGAAGACCCAGTACTTC. The chain recombines TRBV6-1 with TRBJ2-5, with D possibly TRBD2 on 5 matching bases. Germline V lookup: CDR1 MNHNS, CDR2 SASEGT. Trimming stripped 10 bases from V and 6 bases from J, with 24 bases between. The CDR3 contains 15 residues.

Written as DNA, the CDR3 is TGTGCCAGCAGCCGGGGGACTTGGGACTATGGCTACACCTTC. Protein sequence: CASSRGTWDYGYTF. The rearrangement links TRBV14 to TRBJ1-2; D might be TRBD1 (5 bases). The CDR3 runs to 14 residues. Between the trimmed V and J ends, which lost 4 bases and 3 bases, there was a span of 12 bases. Germline V gives CDR1 SGHDN, CDR2 FVKESK.

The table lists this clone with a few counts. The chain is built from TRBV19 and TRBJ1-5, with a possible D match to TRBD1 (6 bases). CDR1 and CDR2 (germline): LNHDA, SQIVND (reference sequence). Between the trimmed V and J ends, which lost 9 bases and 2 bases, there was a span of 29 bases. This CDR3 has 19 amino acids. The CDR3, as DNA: TGTGCCAGCACCACACGAGAGACAGGAAGGGTTCGGGGCAATCAGCCCCAGCATTTT. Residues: CASTTRETGRVRGNQPQHF.

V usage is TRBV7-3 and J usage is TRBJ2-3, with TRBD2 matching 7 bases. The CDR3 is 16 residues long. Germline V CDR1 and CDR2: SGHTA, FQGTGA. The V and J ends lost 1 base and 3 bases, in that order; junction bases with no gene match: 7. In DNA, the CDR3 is TGTGCCAGCAGCTTAAGGGACGGGGGGATGACAGATACGCAGTATTTT. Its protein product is CASSLRDGGMTDTQYF.

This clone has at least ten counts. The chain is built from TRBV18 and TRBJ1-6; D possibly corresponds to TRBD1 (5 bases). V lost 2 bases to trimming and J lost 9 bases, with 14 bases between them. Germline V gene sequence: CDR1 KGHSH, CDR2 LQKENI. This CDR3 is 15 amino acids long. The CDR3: CASSPGQGKGSPLHF. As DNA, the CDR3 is TGTGCCAGCTCACCAGGGCAGGGTAAAGGTTCACCCCTCCACTTT. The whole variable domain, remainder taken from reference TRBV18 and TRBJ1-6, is NAGVMQNPRHLVRRRGQEARLRCSPMKGHSHVYWYRQLPEEGLKFMVYLQKENIIDESGMPKERFSAEFPKEGPSILRIQQVVRGDSAAYFCASSPGQGKGSPLHFGNGTRLTVT.

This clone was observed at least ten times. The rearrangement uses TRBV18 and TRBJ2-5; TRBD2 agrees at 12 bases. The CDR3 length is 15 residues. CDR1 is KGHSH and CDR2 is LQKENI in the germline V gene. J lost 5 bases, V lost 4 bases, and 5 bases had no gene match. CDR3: CASSRGLAGYETQYF. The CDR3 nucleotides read TGTGCCAGCTCACGCGGACTAGCGGGGTACGAGACCCAGTACTTC.

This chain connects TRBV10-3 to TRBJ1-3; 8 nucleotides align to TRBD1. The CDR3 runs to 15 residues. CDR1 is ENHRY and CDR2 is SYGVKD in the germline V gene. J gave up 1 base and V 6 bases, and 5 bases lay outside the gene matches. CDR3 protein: CAIRSGGGSGNTIYF. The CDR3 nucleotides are TGTGCCATCAGGTCAGGGGGCGGTTCTGGAAACACCATATATTTT.

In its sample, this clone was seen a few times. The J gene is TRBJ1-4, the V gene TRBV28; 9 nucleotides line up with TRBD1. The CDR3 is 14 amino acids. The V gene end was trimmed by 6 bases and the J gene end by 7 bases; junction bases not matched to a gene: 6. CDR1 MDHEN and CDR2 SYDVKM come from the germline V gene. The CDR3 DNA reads TGTGCCAGCAGGACGACAGGGGGGGGTGAAAAACTGTTTTTT. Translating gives CASRTTGGGEKLFF.

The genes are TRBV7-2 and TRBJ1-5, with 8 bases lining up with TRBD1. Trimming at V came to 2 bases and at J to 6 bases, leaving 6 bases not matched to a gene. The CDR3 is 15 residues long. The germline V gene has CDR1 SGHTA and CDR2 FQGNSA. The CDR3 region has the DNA TGTGCCAGCAGCTTAACAGGGGGGGGTGCTCAGCCCCAGCATTTT. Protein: CASSLTGGGAQPQHF.

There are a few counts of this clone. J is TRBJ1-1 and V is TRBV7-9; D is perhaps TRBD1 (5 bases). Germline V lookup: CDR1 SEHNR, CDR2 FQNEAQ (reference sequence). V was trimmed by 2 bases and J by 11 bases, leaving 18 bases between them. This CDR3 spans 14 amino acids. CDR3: CASSLSRDVSAAFF. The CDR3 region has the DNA TGTGCCAGCAGCTTATCCAGGGATGTCTCGGCGGCTTTCTTT.

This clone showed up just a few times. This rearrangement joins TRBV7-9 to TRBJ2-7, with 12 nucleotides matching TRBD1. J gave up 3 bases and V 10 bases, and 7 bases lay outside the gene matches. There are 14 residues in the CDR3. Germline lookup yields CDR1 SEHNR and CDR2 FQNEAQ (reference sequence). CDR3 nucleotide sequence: TGTGCCATATCCGGGGACAGGGGGCTCTACGAGCAGTACTTC. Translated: CAISGDRGLYEQYF.

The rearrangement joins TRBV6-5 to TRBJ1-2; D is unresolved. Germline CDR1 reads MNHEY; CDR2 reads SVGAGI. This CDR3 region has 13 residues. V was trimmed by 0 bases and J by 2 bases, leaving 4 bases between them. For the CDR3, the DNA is TGTGCCAGCAGTTACTCAGAGAACTATGGCTACACCTTC. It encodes CASSYSENYGYTF.

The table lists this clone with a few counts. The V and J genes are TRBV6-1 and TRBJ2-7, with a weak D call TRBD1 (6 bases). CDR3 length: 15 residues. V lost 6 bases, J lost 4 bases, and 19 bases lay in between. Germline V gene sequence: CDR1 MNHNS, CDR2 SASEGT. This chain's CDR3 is CASRGFRGGAYEQYF. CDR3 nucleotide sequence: TGTGCCAGCAGGGGATTTCGAGGGGGTGCTTACGAGCAGTACTTC.

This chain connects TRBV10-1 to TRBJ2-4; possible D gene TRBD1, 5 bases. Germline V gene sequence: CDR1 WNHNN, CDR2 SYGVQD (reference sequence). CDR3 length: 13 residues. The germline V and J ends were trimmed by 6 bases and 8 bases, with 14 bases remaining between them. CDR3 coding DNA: TGCGCCAGCAGCCGGACAAACGCGGACATTCAGTACTTC. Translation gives CASSRTNADIQYF.

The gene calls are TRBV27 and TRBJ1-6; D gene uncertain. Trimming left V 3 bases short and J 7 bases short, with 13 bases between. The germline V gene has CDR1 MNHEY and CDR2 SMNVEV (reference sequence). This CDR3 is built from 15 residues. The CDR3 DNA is TGTGCCAGCAGTTTGTCCCTCCCAGGAAATTCACCCCTCCACTTT. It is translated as CASSLSLPGNSPLHF.

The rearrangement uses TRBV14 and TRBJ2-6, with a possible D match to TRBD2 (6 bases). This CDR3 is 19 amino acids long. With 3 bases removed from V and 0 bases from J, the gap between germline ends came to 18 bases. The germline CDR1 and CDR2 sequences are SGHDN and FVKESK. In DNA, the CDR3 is TGTGCCAGCAGCCATGTGGGGCGGGGCTTACGCTCTGGGGCCAACGTCCTGACTTTC. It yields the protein CASSHVGRGLRSGANVLTF.

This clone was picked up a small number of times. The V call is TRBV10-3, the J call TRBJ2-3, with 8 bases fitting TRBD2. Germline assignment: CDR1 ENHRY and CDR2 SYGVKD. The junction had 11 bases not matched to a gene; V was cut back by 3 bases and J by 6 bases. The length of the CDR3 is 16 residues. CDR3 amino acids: CAISDVAGGQADTQYF. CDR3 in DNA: TGTGCCATCAGTGACGTCGCGGGGGGCCAGGCGGATACGCAGTATTTT.

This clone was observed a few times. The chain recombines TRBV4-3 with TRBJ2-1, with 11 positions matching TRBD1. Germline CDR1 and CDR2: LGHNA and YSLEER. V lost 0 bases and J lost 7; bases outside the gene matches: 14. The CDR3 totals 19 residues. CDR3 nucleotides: TGCGCCAGCAGCCAAGAGGCCCCCGGGACAGGGGGAGTGAAGAATGAGCAGTTCTTC. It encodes CASSQEAPGTGGVKNEQFF.

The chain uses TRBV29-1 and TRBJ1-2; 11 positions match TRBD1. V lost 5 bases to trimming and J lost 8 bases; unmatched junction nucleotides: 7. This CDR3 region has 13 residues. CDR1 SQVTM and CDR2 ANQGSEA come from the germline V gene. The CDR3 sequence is CSVTGQGAQGYTF. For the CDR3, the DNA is TGCAGCGTTACCGGACAGGGGGCCCAAGGCTACACCTTC.